This T cell receptor beta chain was sequenced for a study of T-cell reconstitution after alpha-beta-depleted transplantation in children. It was with unique molecular identifiers that the TCRbeta library was prepared. A single record per CDR3 protein comes from TCRdb applying MiXCR to the PCR reads. This table holds around 200,000 distinct CDR3 sequences, 6% to 7% found once. Germline-derived CDR1 and CDR2 are MGHRA and YSYEKL. Trimming removed 1 base from V and 4 bases from J, with 5 bases in between. The CDR3 is made up of 12 amino acids. The sample holds many counts of this clonotype. The sequence derives from a human donor who donated a stem cell graft to a child with Wiskott-Aldrich syndrome. This specimen consisted of PBMCs from the stem cell graft donor, obtained from the stem cell graft. The V gene is TRBV4-1, the J gene TRBJ2-7; D gene unclear. CDR3 sequence (DNA): TGCGCCAGCAGCCAAGGGGGATACGAGCAGTACTTC. This sequence encodes CASSQGGYEQYF.